This entry describes one TCR beta chain. In Seattle, patients joined the study during active infection and were tracked longitudinally. The germline V gene encodes CDR1 SQVTM and CDR2 ANQGSEA. The CDR3 consists of 13 residues. V was pared by 7 bases and J by 0 bases, with 9 bases between. This entry is derived from a study of blood T cell repertoires in COVID-19. About the study: Some COVID-19 samples were acute and others convalescent; all came from the United States, Italy and Spain.

Original methodology: Counts of nucleated cells, estimated from reference gene primer amplification, were obtained. TCRdb keeps only in-frame clones here, not all; method: immunoSEQ multiplex PCR. V and J calls and clone size are those listed in that table; D and trimming were worked out from the DNA. The sample yields about 200,000 clones, 75% to 85% seen once. This receptor was identified in a woman in her 70s with COVID-19, enrolled during active disease. Sequenced sample: peripheral blood. The chain recombines TRBV29-1 with TRBJ1-4; D gene uncertain. CDR3: CSARDATNEKLFF. CDR3 nucleotide sequence: TGCAGCGCACGGGATGCAACTAATGAAAAACTGTTTTTT.